This passage covers 2 T cell receptor beta chains from one sample sequenced in a study of STAT5B mutations in CD4+ large granular lymphocyte leukemia. Sequencing was performed with immunoSEQ multiplex PCR; in TCRdb, only in-frame clones are kept and a portion is missing. This sample has some 35,000 clones; more than 75% occur once, and the top ten carry roughly 2.1%. The sample taken for sequencing was CD4+ T cells from blood buffy coats. The receptor set was obtained from a human donor in good health.

V and J are TRBV6-5 and TRBJ2-7, with 8 bases fitting TRBD2. The CDR3 totals 14 residues. V lost 5 bases to trimming and J lost 5 bases; unmatched junction nucleotides: 8. Germline V CDR1 and CDR2: MNHEY, SVGAGI. The CDR3 is CASSPHRGGHEQYF. DNA for the CDR3: TGTGCCAGCAGTCCGCATCGGGGGGGCCACGAGCAGTACTTC.

The V call is TRBV6-1, the J call TRBJ1-2, with TRBD1 identical over 10 bases. V trimming: 6 bases; J trimming: 0 bases; junction bases outside the gene matches: 4. The V gene's germline CDR1 is MNHNS and CDR2 SASEGT. This CDR3 contains 15 residues. CDR3 residues: CASSRDRGSNYGYTF. The CDR3 DNA follows: TGTGCCAGCAGCCGGGACAGGGGATCTAACTATGGCTACACCTTC.